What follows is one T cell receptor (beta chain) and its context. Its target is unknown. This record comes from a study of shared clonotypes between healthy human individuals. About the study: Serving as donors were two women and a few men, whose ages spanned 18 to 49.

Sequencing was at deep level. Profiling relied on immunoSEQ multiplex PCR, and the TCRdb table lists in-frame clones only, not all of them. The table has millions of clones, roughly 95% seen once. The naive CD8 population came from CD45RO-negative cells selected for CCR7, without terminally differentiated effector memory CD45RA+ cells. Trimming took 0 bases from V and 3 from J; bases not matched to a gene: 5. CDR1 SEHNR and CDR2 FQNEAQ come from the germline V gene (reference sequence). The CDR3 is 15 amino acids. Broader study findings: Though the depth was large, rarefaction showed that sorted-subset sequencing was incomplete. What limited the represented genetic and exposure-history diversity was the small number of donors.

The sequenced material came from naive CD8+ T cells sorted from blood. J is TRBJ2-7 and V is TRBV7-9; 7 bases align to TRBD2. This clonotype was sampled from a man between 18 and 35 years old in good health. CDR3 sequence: CASSLASSGFYEQYF. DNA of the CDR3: TGTGCCAGCAGCTTAGCATCTAGCGGCTTCTACGAGCAGTACTTC.